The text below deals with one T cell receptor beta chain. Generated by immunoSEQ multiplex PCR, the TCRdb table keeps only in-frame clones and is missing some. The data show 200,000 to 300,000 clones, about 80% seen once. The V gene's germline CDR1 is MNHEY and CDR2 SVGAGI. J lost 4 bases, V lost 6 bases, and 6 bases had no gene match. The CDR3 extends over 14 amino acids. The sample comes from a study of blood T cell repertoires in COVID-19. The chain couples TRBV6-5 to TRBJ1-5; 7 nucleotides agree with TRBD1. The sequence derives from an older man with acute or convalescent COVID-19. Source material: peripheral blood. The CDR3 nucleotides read TGTGCCAGCAGCTCCTGGGACAGTAATCAGCCCCAGCATTTT. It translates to CASSSWDSNQPQHF.